The 20 T cell receptor beta chains in this list originate from one sample, sequenced in a study of cytotoxic CD8 clonotypes in ibrutinib-treated CLL. Sequencing used immunoSEQ multiplex PCR; TCRdb keeps in-frame clones, though not all of them. The sample includes over 45,000 clones, around 60% seen only once; the top ten take roughly 22%. Here the sequenced sample was PBMCs, taken after 24 months of ibrutinib treatment. Every receptor here comes from a human donor with chronic lymphocytic leukemia.

This clone was seen many times. The V call is TRBV27, the J call TRBJ2-3; D is ambiguous. Trimming stripped 6 bases from V and 5 bases from J, with 9 bases between. The CDR3 covers 12 residues. CDR1 is MNHEY and CDR2 is SMNVEV in the germline V gene (reference sequence). In DNA form, the CDR3 reads TGTGCCAGCAGCGACCCCCTAGATACGCAGTATTTT. Its translation: CASSDPLDTQYF.

V and J are TRBV19 and TRBJ1-5; D uncertain. CDR3 size: 14 residues. Germline-derived CDR1 and CDR2 are LNHDA and SQIVND (reference sequence). Trimming left V 1 base short and J 2 bases short, with 6 bases between. CDR3 sequence: CASSIGVGNQPQHF. The DNA of the CDR3 is TGTGCCAGTAGTATAGGTGTGGGCAATCAGCCCCAGCATTTT. Full variable domain (missing parts from reference TRBV19 and TRBJ1-5): DGGITQSPKYLFRKEGQNVTLSCEQNLNHDAMYWYRQDPGQGLRLIYYSQIVNDFQKGDIAEGYSVSREKKESFPLTVTSAQKNPTAFYLCASSIGVGNQPQHFGDGTRLSIL.

V gene TRBV2 combines with J gene TRBJ2-3; 8 bases align to TRBD2. The V gene's germline CDR1 is SNHLY and CDR2 FYNNEI. The CDR3 is made up of 17 amino acids. J gave up 6 bases and V 8 bases, and 19 bases lay outside the gene matches. CDR3 loop: CASARGIAGRLRDTQYF. For the CDR3, the DNA is TGTGCCAGCGCGAGGGGGATAGCGGGACGACTAAGGGATACGCAGTATTTT.

This clone was seen many times. The same CDR3 is also encoded by other DNA sequences in this sample. The CDR3: CASSYGASGTDTQYF. CDR3 nucleotides: TGTGCCAGCAGTTACGGGGCTAGCGGCACAGATACGCAGTATTTT. This chain connects TRBV6-5 to TRBJ2-3, with D possibly matching TRBD2 (6 bases). The CDR3 loop spans 15 amino acids. Germline V CDR1 and CDR2: MNHEY, SVGAGI. The V end lost 2 bases, the J end lost 1 base, and 10 bases lay between the germline ends.

This chain links TRBV4-1 with TRBJ2-5, with 8 bases fitting TRBD2. V shed 4 bases, J shed 1 base, and the junction held 5 bases outside the gene matches. Germline CDR1 reads MGHRA; CDR2 reads YSYEKL. This CDR3 has 15 residues. CDR3 in amino acids: CASSPWAGGQETQYF. DNA for the CDR3: TGCGCCAGCAGCCCGTGGGCGGGGGGCCAAGAGACCCAGTACTTC.

The chain joins TRBV11-2 to TRBJ2-7; 8 bases map to TRBD2. Germline CDR1 reads SGHAT; CDR2 reads FQNNGV. The CDR3 has 16 residues. Trimming took 3 bases from V and 9 from J; bases not matched to a gene: 16. Here the CDR3 reads CASSLRGGLLLRVQYV. The CDR3 region has the DNA TGTGCCAGCAGCTTGCGCGGGGGGCTACTACTACGAGTGCAGTACGTC.

V and J are TRBV18 and TRBJ1-1; the D is unclear. Trimming cost V 3 bases and J 8 bases, with 10 bases left between them. CDR1 is KGHSH and CDR2 is LQKENI in the germline V gene. The CDR3 spans 12 residues. Here the CDR3 DNA reads TGTGCCAGCTCACCGATGGGAAGGGAAGCTTTCTTT. As protein: CASSPMGREAFF. The complete variable domain, with remaining parts taken from reference TRBV18 and TRBJ1-1, reads NAGVMQNPRHLVRRRGQEARLRCSPMKGHSHVYWYRQLPEEGLKFMVYLQKENIIDESGMPKERFSAEFPKEGPSILRIQQVVRGDSAAYFCASSPMGREAFFGQGTRLTVV.

This clone occurred a few times. The chain links TRBV11-2 to TRBJ1-3; TRBD1 agrees at 11 bases. This CDR3 region has 13 residues. Germline assignment: CDR1 SGHAT and CDR2 FQNNGV. With V trimmed by 6 bases and J by 7 bases, 2 bases remained unmatched. CDR3 nucleotides: TGTGCCAGCAGTCGGACAGGGGGCAACACCATATATTTT. Its protein product is CASSRTGGNTIYF. The variable domain in full, completed from reference TRBV11-2 and TRBJ1-3, reads EAGVAQSPRYKIIEKRQSVAFWCNPISGHATLYWYQQILGQGPKLLIQFQNNGVVDDSQLPKDRFSAERLKGVDSTLKIQPAKLEDSAVYLCASSRTGGNTIYFGEGSWLTVV.

The chain uses TRBV11-2 and TRBJ2-3; 10 bases align to TRBD1. This CDR3 spans 15 amino acids. The trim removed 4 bases at V and 4 bases at J, leaving 5 bases unmatched. CDR1 is SGHAT and CDR2 is FQNNGV in the germline V gene. CDR3 in DNA: TGTGCCAGCAGCTACCGGGACAGGGGAGCAGATACGCAGTATTTT. Translation gives CASSYRDRGADTQYF.

The CDR3: CAASRIGATGGGEKLFF. In DNA, the CDR3 is TGCGCCGCCAGCCGGATCGGGGCTACAGGGGGTGGAGAAAAACTGTTTTTT. The genes are TRBV4-1 and TRBJ1-4; 8 nucleotides align to TRBD1. J lost 8 bases, V lost 11 bases, and 22 bases had no gene match. The CDR3 is 17 residues long. Germline CDR1 reads MGHRA; CDR2 reads YSYEKL.

This sequence joins TRBV7-6 and TRBJ2-1, with 8 bases aligning to TRBD2. The length of the CDR3 is 15 residues. The trim removed 3 bases at V and 7 bases at J, leaving 8 bases unmatched. CDR1 SGHVS and CDR2 FNYEAQ come from the germline V gene. In DNA form, the CDR3 reads TGTGCCAGCAGCTTGGCGGGGACTAGGATTAATGAGCAGTTCTTC. Residues: CASSLAGTRINEQFF.

This clone was seen more than once but under ten times. This chain links TRBV14 with TRBJ1-1, with TRBD1 matching 8 bases. The V gene end was trimmed by 2 bases and the J gene end by 2 bases; junction bases not matched to a gene: 4. CDR3 length: 15 residues. In germline, CDR1 is SGHDN, CDR2 FVKESK. The CDR3 DNA reads as TGTGCCAGCAGCCAAAGGACAGGGTTTAACACTGAAGCTTTCTTT. Translated: CASSQRTGFNTEAFF.

CDR3 sequence (DNA): TGTGCCACCAGCAGAGGTGGGGGTAGGGGGCGCAGGACAGATACGCAGTATTTT. Protein sequence: CATSRGGGRGRRTDTQYF. The V and J genes are TRBV15 and TRBJ2-3; TRBD1 aligns across 7 bases. V dropped 1 base and J dropped 3; count of bases not matched to a gene: 13. CDR1 LNHNV and CDR2 YYDKDF come from the germline V gene (reference sequence). The CDR3 extends over 18 amino acids.

The chain employs TRBV2 and TRBJ2-1; 9 bases agree with TRBD1. This CDR3 is built from 15 residues. Trimming took 9 bases from V and 4 from J; bases not matched to a gene: 10. The germline CDR1 and CDR2 sequences are SNHLY and FYNNEI. CDR3 DNA: TGTGCCAGTCCGGACCCCGGGACAGGGTACAATGAGCAGTTCTTC. This sequence encodes CASPDPGTGYNEQFF.

V gene TRBV28 combines with J gene TRBJ2-2; 8 bases map to TRBD1. V trimming: 6 bases; J trimming: 4 bases; junction bases outside the gene matches: 7. Looked up from germline, CDR1 is MDHEN and CDR2 is SYDVKM. The CDR3 is 15 amino acids. The chain's CDR3 is CASRDRAKGTGELFF. CDR3 in DNA: TGTGCCAGCAGGGACAGGGCGAAGGGCACCGGGGAGCTGTTTTTT.

V is TRBV5-5 and J is TRBJ2-5, with D possibly called TRBD1 or TRBD2 (6 bases each). Germline V gives CDR1 SGHKS, CDR2 YYEKEE (reference sequence). The CDR3 totals 15 residues. Trimming shortened V by 4 bases and J by 5 bases, and 18 bases separated the two germline ends. The DNA of the CDR3 is TGTGCCAGCAGCCGGGGGCAGGGGACTGTGGAGACCCAGTACTTC. It yields the protein CASSRGQGTVETQYF.

This clone was picked up one time. This chain connects TRBV9 to TRBJ1-2; the match to TRBD1 covers 11 bases. The ends lost 9 bases at V and 8 bases at J; junction bases unmatched: 15. Per the germline V gene, CDR1 is SGDLS and CDR2 is YYNGEE. CDR3 size: 15 residues. CDR3 in DNA: TGTGCCATCAGGGTAACCGGGACAGGGGGTAACGGCTACACCTTC. Its protein is CAIRVTGTGGNGYTF.

By share of the sample, this clone is medium-sized (0.01 to 0.1%). The rearrangement uses TRBV6-5 and TRBJ1-2; TRBD1 matches at 8 bases. This CDR3 contains 15 residues. V lost 6 bases and J lost 7; bases outside the gene matches: 13. Germline values: CDR1 MNHEY, CDR2 SVGAGI. CDR3 DNA: TGTGCCAGCAGATCCAGTGCGGACAGGGCGATTGGCTACACCTTC. As protein: CASRSSADRAIGYTF.

This clone was seen a single time. The chain is built from TRBV2 and TRBJ1-6, with 8 bases lining up with TRBD1. V lost 5 bases to trimming and J lost 10 bases; unmatched junction nucleotides: 16. There are 17 residues in the CDR3. Germline V gene lookup returns CDR1 SNHLY and CDR2 FYNNEI. CDR3 sequence reads: CASSPLGGRGRKSPLHF. CDR3 coding DNA: TGTGCCAGCAGTCCCCTAGGGGGCAGGGGGCGCAAGTCACCCCTCCACTTT.

This clone was observed many times. The chain couples TRBV10-2 to TRBJ1-5; no firm D call. The length of the CDR3 is 13 residues. V was pared by 7 bases and J by 2 bases, with 9 bases between. From germline, CDR1 is WSHSY and CDR2 SAAADI. CDR3: CASTDVGNQPQHF. The CDR3 nucleotides read TGCGCCAGCACCGACGTAGGCAATCAGCCCCAGCATTTT.